This is a list of T cell receptor beta chains from one sample in a study of circulating and synovial CD4+ cells in juvenile arthritis. Using immunoSEQ multiplex PCR, the repertoire was profiled, and TCRdb retains in-frame clones only, with some absent. Here the sample spans about 32,000 clones, 90% to 95% being singletons. Sequenced material: CD4+ T cells from blood. The receptors come from a human donor with juvenile idiopathic arthritis. The CDR3 runs from the conserved cysteine through the conserved F or W. The order of the fields is V gene, CDR3 length, CDR3 protein.

TRBV7-3,17,CASSLVASGGARDTQYF
TRBV23-1,17,CASSQSSALLPRNTIYF
TRBV18,15,CASSPDREVHNEQFF
TRBV2,17,CASRNGQGVFVGETQYF
TRBV6-5,14,CASSYSAGTDTQYF
TRBV28,14,CASGSTSGRKTQYF
TRBV7-3,15,CASSVTQSGTGELFF
TRBV6-5,13,CASRLAGGGEQFF
TRBV11-2,16,CASSLEFGVQNSPLHF
TRBV30,14,CAWSVGQGDNGYTF
TRBV6-1,14,CASARTGSSGELFF
TRBV5-4,15,CASSLRSGRTDTQYF
TRBV6-5,15,CASRSNRVLWETQYF
TRBV19,14,CASSAPRQGNEQFF
TRBV4-1,15,CASSRLDRAGNTIYF
TRBV11-3,16,CASSPRFRGSNTEAFF
TRBV28,16,CASSTSRDRGIDTQYF
TRBV19,14,CASIRTGANYGYTF
TRBV29-1,15,CSVERREGPRNEQYF
TRBV19,14,CASSGTGGFQPQHF
TRBV2,13,CASSVDRDYEQYF
TRBV27,16,CASSTNYRPGANVLTF
TRBV4-2,13,CASSQGDNYEQYF
TRBV15,18,CATSRATGNRGYNSPLHF
TRBV2,12,CARSSGDYEQYF
TRBV7-9,15,CASSRLGQINEKLFF
TRBV9,16,CASSVGPTSGQETQYF
TRBV5-1,16,CASSLGGHDSNYGYTF
TRBV2,15,CASKGLALAYNEQFF
TRBV19,15,CASSDRDRGRGEQYF
TRBV2,16,CASREGLAVPYNEQFF
TRBV10-1,15,CASSFSFGTGYEQYF
TRBV13,17,CASSSNMHTGANSPLHF
TRBV7-7,15,CASSLGQGSRDTQYF
TRBV7-8,14,CASRRQGNLYEQYF
TRBV4-2,15,CASSQAGGGKGKLFF
TRBV4-3,13,CASSQVLPGTQYF
TRBV5-6,16,CASSFSAVSGANVLTF
TRBV7-2,17,CASRSGQWGSGANVLTF
TRBV20-1,11,CSAPGGYGYTF
TRBV7-2,15,CASSPQATGGYGYTF
TRBV5-4,14,CASSWTGTKYGYTF
TRBV5-1,16,CASSLAQGALAGELFF
TRBV28,14,CASIHAGVLETQYF
TRBV19,14,CASGTGGRGTEAFF
TRBV2,14,CASSFRDRAEKLFF
TRBV27,12,CASSGVNEKLFF
TRBV18,14,CASSGGHSGNTIYF
TRBV27,17,CASSPRSTSGGTYEQYF
TRBV28,13,CAISGGARGELFF
TRBV7-9,17,CASSPPGRPSGANVLTF
TRBV19,15,CASSDPGGRGREQYF
TRBV6-1,14,CASRPNPSSYEQYF